This passage covers 11 T cell receptor beta chains from one sample sequenced in a study. TCRdb fed the 5' RACE reads into MiXCR, producing one record per CDR3 protein. The table records roughly 50,000 distinct CDR3 sequences, about a sixth of them present only once. Sequencing was performed on naive CD4+ T cells sorted from blood. Sample subset: naive CD4+ T cells, CD4+CD45RA+CD25-. Receptors originate from a female donor with breast cancer.

This clonotype was detected ten times or more. The chain couples TRBV11-3 to TRBJ2-7; TRBD2 might be the D (6 bases). V gave up 5 bases and J gave up 2 bases, with 13 bases separating them. Looked up from germline, CDR1 is SGHNT and CDR2 is YENEEA. The length of the CDR3 is 14 residues. CDR3 nucleotides: TGTGCCAGCAGCCCAGGAGGGACGGCCTACGAGCAGTACTTC. It encodes CASSPGGTAYEQYF.

Details on this clonotype: A much larger clone lies a single base off, so this may be a read error. DNA for the CDR3: TGTGCCAGCAGCCAAGACGGGACTAGTACAAATACGCAGTATTTT. It is translated as CASSQDGTSTNTQYF. V gene TRBV4-2 combines with J gene TRBJ2-3, with 8 positions matching TRBD2. CDR3 size: 15 residues. V shed 0 bases and J 7 bases; nucleotides not matched to a gene: 6. CDR1 and CDR2 (germline): LGHNA, YNFKEQ.

This chain joins TRBV20-1 and TRBJ2-1; D is perhaps TRBD1 (5 bases). The CDR3 is made up of 12 amino acids. The V gene's germline CDR1 is DFQATT and CDR2 SNEGSKA (reference sequence). V was trimmed by 5 bases and J by 4 bases, leaving 9 bases between them. The CDR3 sequence: CSAGHRYNEQFF. CDR3 DNA: TGCAGTGCTGGGCACAGGTACAATGAGCAGTTCTTC.

This clonotype was recorded a few times. The V and J genes are TRBV20-1 and TRBJ2-7; TRBD2 aligns across 9 bases. J lost 2 bases, V lost 5 bases, and 10 bases had no gene match. This CDR3 is 15 amino acids long. Looked up from germline, CDR1 is DFQATT and CDR2 is SNEGSKA (reference sequence). This chain's CDR3 is CSAGVWREGPYEQYF. Written as DNA, the CDR3 is TGCAGTGCTGGGGTCTGGCGGGAGGGACCCTACGAGCAGTACTTC.

The sample holds a few counts of this clonotype. V and J are TRBV7-2 and TRBJ2-5, with no clear D. With 4 bases removed from V and 3 bases from J, the gap between germline ends came to 3 bases. Germline CDR1 is SGHTA and CDR2 is FQGNSA. The CDR3 has 11 amino acids. In DNA, the CDR3 is TGTGCCAGCAGCTACAAAGAGACCCAGTACTTC. Translating it yields CASSYKETQYF.

The chain joins TRBV6-2 or TRBV6-3 to TRBJ1-2; the D gene is possibly TRBD1 (5 bases). The CDR3 consists of 14 residues. Between the trimmed V and J ends, which lost 6 bases and 6 bases, there was a span of 17 bases. CDR1 and CDR2 (germline): MNHEY, SVGEGT. CDR3 nucleotides: TGTGCCAGCAGCCGATCAGGGTGCGCGGATGGCTACACCTTC. The encoded protein is CASSRSGCADGYTF.

This chain joins TRBV18 and TRBJ2-1; 11 bases fit TRBD2. Germline CDR1 is KGHSH and CDR2 is LQKENI. CDR3 length: 17 residues. The ends lost 3 bases at V and 0 bases at J; junction bases unmatched: 4. CDR3 sequence: CASSPSSGRISYNEQFF. CDR3 DNA sequence: TGTGCCAGCTCACCTTCTAGCGGGAGGATCTCCTACAATGAGCAGTTCTTC. Using reference TRBV18 and TRBJ2-1 for the parts outside the CDR3, the full variable domain is NAGVMQNPRHLVRRRGQEARLRCSPMKGHSHVYWYRQLPEEGLKFMVYLQKENIIDESGMPKERFSAEFPKEGPSILRIQQVVRGDSAAYFCASSPSSGRISYNEQFFGPGTRLTVL.

This clonotype has just a few counts. The chain uses TRBV24-1 and TRBJ2-1; TRBD2 agrees at 13 bases. CDR1 is KGHDR and CDR2 is SFDVKD in the germline V gene. V was pared by 5 bases and J by 5 bases, with 5 bases of the junction left unmatched. The CDR3 length is 16 residues. The CDR3 reads CATSGGTSGTNNEQFF. The CDR3 coding sequence is TGTGCCACCAGTGGCGGGACTAGCGGGACCAACAATGAGCAGTTCTTC.

This clonotype was observed a few times. The chain uses TRBV4-2 and TRBJ2-1, with 11 nucleotides matching TRBD2. The ends lost 4 bases at V and 4 bases at J; junction bases unmatched: 12. In germline, CDR1 is LGHNA, CDR2 YNFKEQ. This CDR3 contains 18 residues. The CDR3 loop is CASSPSPAGTSGYNEQFF. Written as DNA, the CDR3 is TGTGCCAGCAGCCCGAGCCCCGCCGGGACTAGCGGATACAATGAGCAGTTCTTC.

The rearrangement links TRBV19 to TRBJ2-5, with TRBD2 identical over 13 bases. Trimming at V came to 5 bases and at J to 3 bases, leaving 3 bases not matched to a gene. CDR1 and CDR2 (germline): LNHDA, SQIVND (reference sequence). There are 15 residues in the CDR3. The CDR3 bases are TGTGCCAGTAGTTTCGGACTAGCGGGAGAAGAGACCCAGTACTTC. It is translated as CASSFGLAGEETQYF.

The V and J genes are TRBV5-1 and TRBJ1-4, with D unresolved. There are 11 residues in the CDR3. Germline CDR1 SGHRS, CDR2 YFSETQ. V dropped 10 bases and J dropped 8 bases, with 12 bases sitting between them. The CDR3 region has the DNA TGCGCCCTGGCCCCCGGCGAAAAACTGTTTTTT. Translation gives CALAPGEKLFF.